This T cell receptor beta chain was profiled in a study of blood T cell repertoires in COVID-19. Method: immunoSEQ multiplex PCR; TCRdb's copy keeps in-frame clones and lacks some. The sample lists approximately 170,000 clones, roughly 80% seen once, with roughly 11% in the top ten. On this clone itself: Other DNA sequences in this specimen translate into the identical CDR3.

Germline assignment: CDR1 LNHNV and CDR2 YYDKDF (reference sequence). This CDR3 is built from 13 residues. Trimming cost V 0 bases and J 4 bases, with 3 bases left between them. The sequenced material came from peripheral blood. This chain uses TRBV15 with TRBJ1-4; D gene unclear. This sequence originates from a man between 65 and 80 years old with active or convalescent COVID-19. CDR3 region: CATSRDSNEKLFF. The CDR3 bases are TGTGCCACCAGCAGAGACAGTAATGAAAAACTGTTTTTT.